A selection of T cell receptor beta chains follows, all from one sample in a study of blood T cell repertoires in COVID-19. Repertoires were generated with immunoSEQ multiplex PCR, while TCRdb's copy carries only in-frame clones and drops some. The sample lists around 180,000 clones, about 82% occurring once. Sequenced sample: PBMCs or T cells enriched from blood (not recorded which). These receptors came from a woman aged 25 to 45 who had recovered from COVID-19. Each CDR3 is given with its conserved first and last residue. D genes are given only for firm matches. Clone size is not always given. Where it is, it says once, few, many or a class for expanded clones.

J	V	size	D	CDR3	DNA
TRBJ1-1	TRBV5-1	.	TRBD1	CASSVGQTNTEAFF	TGCGCCAGCAGCGTGGGACAGACCAACACTGAAGCTTTCTTT
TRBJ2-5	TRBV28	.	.	CASSLSGGTQTQYF	TGTGCCAGCAGTTTATCGGGGGGCACACAGACCCAGTACTTC
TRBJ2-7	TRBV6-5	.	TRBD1	CASRRTGIRNEQYF	TGTGCCAGCAGGCGGACAGGGATAAGAAACGAGCAGTACTTC
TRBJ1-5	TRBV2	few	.	CASSGWRGGDQPQHF	TGTGCCAGCAGTGGTTGGCGCGGGGGGGATCAGCCCCAGCATTTT
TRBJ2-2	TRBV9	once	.	CASSEGAGELFF	TGTGCCAGCAGTGAGGGGGCCGGGGAGCTGTTTTTT
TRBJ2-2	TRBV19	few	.	CATRASPTNTGELFF	TGTGCCACTAGAGCCTCCCCGACTAACACCGGGGAGCTGTTTTTT
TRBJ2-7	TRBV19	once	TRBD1	CASSRTGSFYEQYF	TGTGCCAGTAGTCGGACAGGGAGTTTCTACGAGCAGTACTTC
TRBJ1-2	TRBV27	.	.	CASSGGYGYTF	TGTGCCAGCAGCGGGGGCTATGGCTACACCTTC
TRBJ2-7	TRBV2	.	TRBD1	CASRGQEYYEQYF	TGTGCCAGCAGGGGACAGGAGTACTACGAGCAGTACTTC
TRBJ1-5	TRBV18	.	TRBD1	CASSPPGTGRNQPQHF	TGTGCCAGCTCACCACCGGGGACAGGGAGGAATCAGCCCCAGCATTTT
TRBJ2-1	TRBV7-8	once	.	CASSPLVAGNEQFF	TGTGCCAGCAGCCCCCTCGTGGCGGGCAATGAGCAGTTCTTC
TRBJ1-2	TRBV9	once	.	CASSVRTSNLYGYTF	TGTGCCAGCAGCGTAAGAACCAGTAATCTCTATGGCTACACCTTC
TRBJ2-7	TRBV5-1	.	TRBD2	CASSLGLAGYSGGDEQYF	TGCGCCAGCAGCTTGGGGTTAGCGGGGTACAGCGGCGGGGACGAGCAGTACTTC
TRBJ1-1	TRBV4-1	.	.	CASSQAYGVSTEAFF	TGCGCCAGCAGCCAAGCCTACGGAGTTTCCACTGAAGCTTTCTTT
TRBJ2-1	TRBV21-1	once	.	CASSKDGRRGEQFF	TGTGCCAGCAGCAAAGACGGGAGGCGTGGTGAGCAGTTCTTC
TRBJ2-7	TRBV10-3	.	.	CATRDNQAYEQYF	TGTGCCACCCGGGACAACCAAGCCTACGAGCAGTACTTC
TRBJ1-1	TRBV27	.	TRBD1	CASASGTVNTEAFF	TGTGCCAGCGCGTCCGGGACAGTGAACACTGAAGCTTTCTTT
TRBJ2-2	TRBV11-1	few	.	CASSSRRGLTGELFF	TGTGCCAGCAGCTCGAGGAGGGGGCTCACCGGGGAGCTGTTTTTT
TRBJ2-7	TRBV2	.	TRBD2	CASSRDYRLQYF	TGTGCCAGCAGTAGGGACTACAGACTACAGTACTTC
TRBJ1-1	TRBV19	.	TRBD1	CASSTDRRKRNTEAFF	TGTGCCAGTAGTACGGACAGGAGGAAGAGGAACACTGAAGCTTTCTTT
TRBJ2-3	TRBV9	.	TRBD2	CASSSPGLADSTDTQYF	TGTGCCAGCAGCTCACCGGGACTAGCGGATAGCACAGATACGCAGTATTTT
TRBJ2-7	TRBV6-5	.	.	CASRNAGYEQYF	TGTGCCAGCAGGAATGCGGGGTACGAGCAGTACTTC
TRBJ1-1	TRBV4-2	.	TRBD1	CASSQDLGTGGAEPAFF	TGTGCCAGCAGCCAAGACCTCGGGACAGGGGGGGCGGAGCCAGCTTTCTTT
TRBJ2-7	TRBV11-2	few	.	CASSSRQGLVGEQYF	TGTGCCAGCAGCTCCCGACAGGGACTTGTGGGGGAGCAGTACTTC
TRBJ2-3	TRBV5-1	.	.	CASSLEAGLGFGRLPPDTQYF	TGCGCCAGCAGCTTGGAGGCCGGTTTGGGTTTCGGGAGATTGCCTCCGGATACGCAGTATTTT
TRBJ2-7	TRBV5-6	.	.	CASSLSLRNEQYF	TGTGCCAGCAGCTTGTCCCTCAGGAACGAGCAGTACTTC
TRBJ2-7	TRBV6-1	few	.	CASSELGGDYEQYF	TGTGCCAGCAGTGAACTGGGGGGAGACTACGAGCAGTACTTC
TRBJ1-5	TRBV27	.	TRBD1	CASSITGVNQPQHF	TGTGCCAGCAGCATCACAGGGGTAAATCAGCCCCAGCATTTT
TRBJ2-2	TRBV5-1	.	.	CASSLDRNTGELFF	TGCGCCAGCAGCTTGGACAGGAACACCGGGGAGCTGTTTTTT
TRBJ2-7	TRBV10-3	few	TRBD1	CAVEGTGSYEQYF	TGTGCCGTGGAAGGGACAGGCTCCTACGAGCAGTACTTC
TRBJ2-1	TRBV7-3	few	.	CASSPFGSSEQFF	TGTGCCAGCAGCCCGTTTGGGAGCTCCGAGCAGTTCTTC
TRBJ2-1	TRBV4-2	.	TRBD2	CASSQDILAGINEQFF	TGTGCCAGCAGCCAAGATATCCTAGCGGGGATAAATGAGCAGTTCTTC
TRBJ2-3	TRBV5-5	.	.	CASSFQGTTDTQYF	TGTGCCAGCAGCTTTCAGGGGACCACAGATACGCAGTATTTT
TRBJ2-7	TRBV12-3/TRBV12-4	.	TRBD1	CASSSRQGGEQYF	TGTGCCAGCAGTTCTCGACAGGGCGGGGAGCAGTACTTC
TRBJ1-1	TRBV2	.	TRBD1	CASTGQGGNTEAFF	TGTGCCAGCACTGGACAGGGGGGGAACACTGAAGCTTTCTTT
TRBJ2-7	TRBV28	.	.	CASSFGSGYF	TGTGCCAGCAGTTTCGGTAGTGGGTACTTC
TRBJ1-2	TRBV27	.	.	CASSFAGLGYGYTF	TGTGCCAGCAGTTTTGCGGGGCTCGGCTATGGCTACACCTTC
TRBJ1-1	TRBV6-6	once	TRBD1	CASSNRGWAFF	TGTGCCAGCAGCAACAGGGGATGGGCTTTCTTT
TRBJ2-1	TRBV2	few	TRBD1	CAGTGTGATLGEQFF	TGTGCCGGAACCGGGACAGGGGCGACCTTGGGTGAGCAGTTCTTC
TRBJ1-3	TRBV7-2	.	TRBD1	CASSLASGQGSRNTIYF	TGTGCCAGCAGCTTAGCCTCGGGACAGGGGAGTAGAAACACCATATATTTT
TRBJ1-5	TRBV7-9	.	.	CASSLGRAGSNQPQHF	TGTGCCAGCAGCTTAGGCAGGGCGGGAAGCAATCAGCCCCAGCATTTT
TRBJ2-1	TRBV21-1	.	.	CASRQPGQGHNEQFF	TGTGCCAGCCGACAACCGGGACAGGGACACAATGAGCAGTTCTTC
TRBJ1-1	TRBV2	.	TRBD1	CASSRQGPLLNTEAFF	TGTGCCAGCAGTCGACAGGGCCCCTTGCTGAACACTGAAGCTTTCTTT
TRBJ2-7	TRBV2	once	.	CASSDNRSGVKPYEQYF	TGTGCCAGCAGTGATAACCGATCGGGGGTGAAACCCTACGAGCAGTACTTC
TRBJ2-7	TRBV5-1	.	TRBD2	CASSSTSGSAYEQYF	TGCGCCAGCAGCTCCACTAGCGGGAGCGCCTACGAGCAGTACTTC
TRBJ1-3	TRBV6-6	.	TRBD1	CASGQGGNTIYF	TGTGCCAGTGGACAGGGTGGAAACACCATATATTTT
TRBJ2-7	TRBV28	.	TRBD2	CASSLQDGGAYEQYF	TGTGCCAGCAGTTTACAGGACGGGGGGGCCTACGAGCAGTACTTC
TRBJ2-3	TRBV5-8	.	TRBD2	CASSIGLAGFADTQYF	TGTGCCAGCAGCATTGGACTAGCAGGTTTTGCAGATACGCAGTATTTT